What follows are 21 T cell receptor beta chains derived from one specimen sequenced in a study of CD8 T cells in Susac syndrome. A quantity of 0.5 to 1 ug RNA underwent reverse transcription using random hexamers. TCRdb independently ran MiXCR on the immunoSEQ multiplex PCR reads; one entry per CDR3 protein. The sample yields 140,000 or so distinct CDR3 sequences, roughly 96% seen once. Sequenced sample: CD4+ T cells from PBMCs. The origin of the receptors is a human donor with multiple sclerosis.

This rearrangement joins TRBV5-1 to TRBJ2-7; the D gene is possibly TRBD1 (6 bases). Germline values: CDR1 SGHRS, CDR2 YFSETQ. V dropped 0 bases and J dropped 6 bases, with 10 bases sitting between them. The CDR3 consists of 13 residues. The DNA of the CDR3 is TGCGCCAGCAGCTTGGACAGGGAAGGCGAGCAGTACTTC. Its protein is CASSLDREGEQYF.

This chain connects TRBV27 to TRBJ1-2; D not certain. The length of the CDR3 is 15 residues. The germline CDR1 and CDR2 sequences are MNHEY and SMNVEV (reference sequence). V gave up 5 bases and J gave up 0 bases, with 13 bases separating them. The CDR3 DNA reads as TGTGCCAGCAGTGGTTTGGGGTCGGCTAACTATGGCTACACCTTC. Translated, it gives CASSGLGSANYGYTF.

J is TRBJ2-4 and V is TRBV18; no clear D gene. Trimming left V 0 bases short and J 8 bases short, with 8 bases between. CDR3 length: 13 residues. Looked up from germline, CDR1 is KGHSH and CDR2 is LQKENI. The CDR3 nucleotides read TGTGCCAGCTCACCACCAAGCAGTGACATTCAGTACTTC. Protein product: CASSPPSSDIQYF. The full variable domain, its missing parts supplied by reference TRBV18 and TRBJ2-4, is NAGVMQNPRHLVRRRGQEARLRCSPMKGHSHVYWYRQLPEEGLKFMVYLQKENIIDESGMPKERFSAEFPKEGPSILRIQQVVRGDSAAYFCASSPPSSDIQYFGAGTRLSVL.

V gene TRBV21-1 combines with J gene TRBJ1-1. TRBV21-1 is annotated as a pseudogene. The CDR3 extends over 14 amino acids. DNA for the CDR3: TGTGCCAGCAGCAATACGGCGGCGAACACTGAAGCTTTCTTT. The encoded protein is CASSNTAANTEAFF.

This chain's CDR3 is CASSFGSTGGGGNTIYF. As DNA, the CDR3 is TGTGCCAGCAGCTTCGGATCGACAGGGGGCGGTGGAAACACCATATATTTT. J is TRBJ1-3 and V is TRBV7-8; 10 bases fit TRBD1. The CDR3 runs to 17 residues. CDR1 is SGHVS, CDR2 FQNEAQ, per germline. V gave up 3 bases and J gave up 3 bases; unmatched junction bases: 8.

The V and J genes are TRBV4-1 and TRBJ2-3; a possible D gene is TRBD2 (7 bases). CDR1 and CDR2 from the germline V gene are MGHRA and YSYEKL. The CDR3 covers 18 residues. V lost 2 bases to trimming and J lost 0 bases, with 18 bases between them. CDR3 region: CASSQMGWGGRSTDTQYF. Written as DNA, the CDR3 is TGCGCCAGCAGCCAAATGGGCTGGGGGGGCCGAAGCACAGATACGCAGTATTTT.

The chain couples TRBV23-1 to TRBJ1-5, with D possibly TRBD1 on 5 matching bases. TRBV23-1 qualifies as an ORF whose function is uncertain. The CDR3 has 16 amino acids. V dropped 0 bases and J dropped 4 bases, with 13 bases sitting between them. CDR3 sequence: CASSQSRDLWNQPQHF. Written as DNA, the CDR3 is TGCGCCAGCAGTCAATCCCGGGACCTCTGGAATCAGCCCCAGCATTTT.

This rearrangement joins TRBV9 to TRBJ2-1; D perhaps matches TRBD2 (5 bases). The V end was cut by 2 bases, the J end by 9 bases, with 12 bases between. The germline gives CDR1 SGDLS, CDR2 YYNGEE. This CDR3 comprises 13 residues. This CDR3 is CASSVSPAGEQFF. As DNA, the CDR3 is TGTGCCAGCAGCGTGTCGCCGGCGGGTGAGCAGTTCTTC.

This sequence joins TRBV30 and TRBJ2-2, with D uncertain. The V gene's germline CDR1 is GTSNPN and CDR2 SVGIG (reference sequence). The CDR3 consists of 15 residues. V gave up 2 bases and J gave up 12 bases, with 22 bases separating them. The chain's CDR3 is CAWSRSIPAFIQLFF. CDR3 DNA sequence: TGTGCCTGGAGTCGATCAATCCCCGCTTTTATCCAGCTGTTTTTT.

The CDR3 DNA reads as TGTGCCAGCAGCTTGGGACTAGCGGGAGGGCGTGAGCAGTACTTC. Its protein product is CASSLGLAGGREQYF. V gene TRBV3-1 combines with J gene TRBJ2-7, with 16 positions matching TRBD2. V was clipped by 5 bases and J by 7 bases; unmatched bases: 5. The CDR3 sequence is 15 residues long. Germline-derived CDR1 and CDR2 are LGHDT and YNNKEL (reference sequence).

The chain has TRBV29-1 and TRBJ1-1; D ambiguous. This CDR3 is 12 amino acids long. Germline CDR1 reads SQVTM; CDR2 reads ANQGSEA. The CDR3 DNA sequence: TGCACCACGGGCAGTTCGAACACTGAAGCTTTCTTT. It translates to CTTGSSNTEAFF. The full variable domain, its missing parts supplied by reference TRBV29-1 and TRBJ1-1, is SAVISQKPSRDICQRGTSLTIQCQVDSQVTMMFWYRQQPGQSLTLIATANQGSEATYESGFVIDKFPISRPNLTFSTLTVSNMSPEDSSIYLCTTGSSNTEAFFGQGTRLTVV.

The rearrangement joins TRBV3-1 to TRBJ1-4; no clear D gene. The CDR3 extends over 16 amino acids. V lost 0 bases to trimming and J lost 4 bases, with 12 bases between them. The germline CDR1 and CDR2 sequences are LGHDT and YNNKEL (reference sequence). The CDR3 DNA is TGTGCCAGCAGCCAAGATACGGGCCGGATTAATGAAAAACTGTTTTTT. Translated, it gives CASSQDTGRINEKLFF.

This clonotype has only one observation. The CDR3 DNA follows: TGTGCCAGCAGTTTTTTCGGGGGAAATCAGCCCCAGCATTTT. This gives the protein CASSFFGGNQPQHF. V gene TRBV12-3 or TRBV12-4 combines with J gene TRBJ1-5, with a weak D call TRBD1 (5 bases). The length of the CDR3 is 14 residues. With 3 bases removed from V and 4 bases from J, the gap between germline ends came to 10 bases.

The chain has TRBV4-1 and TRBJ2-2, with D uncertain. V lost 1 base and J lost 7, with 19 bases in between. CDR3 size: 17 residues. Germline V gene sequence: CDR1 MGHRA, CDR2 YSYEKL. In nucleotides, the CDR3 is TGCGCCAGCAGCCAAGTCATTGCGCCGGAGATCGGCGGGGAGCTGTTTTTT. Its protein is CASSQVIAPEIGGELFF.

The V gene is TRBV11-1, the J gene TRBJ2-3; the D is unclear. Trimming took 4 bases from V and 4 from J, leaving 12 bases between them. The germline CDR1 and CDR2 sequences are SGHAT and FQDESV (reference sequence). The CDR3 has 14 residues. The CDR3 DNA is TGTGCCAGCAGCTCATACAGCACGCCAGATACGCAGTATTTT. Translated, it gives CASSSYSTPDTQYF. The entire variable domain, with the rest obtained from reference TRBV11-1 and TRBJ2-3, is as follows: EAEVAQSPRYKITEKSQAVAFWCDPISGHATLYWYRQILGQGPELLVQFQDESVVDDSQLPKDRFSAERLKGVDSTLKIQPAELGDSAMYLCASSSYSTPDTQYFGPGTRLTVL.

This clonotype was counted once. For the CDR3, the DNA is TGTGCCAGCAGTCCAGGGACGCGGTACGAGCAGTACTTC. This translates into CASSPGTRYEQYF. J is TRBJ2-7 and V is TRBV12-3 or TRBV12-4; D may be TRBD1 or TRBD2 (5 bases each). The CDR3 length is 13 residues. V shed 5 bases and J shed 4 bases, with 12 bases lying between them.

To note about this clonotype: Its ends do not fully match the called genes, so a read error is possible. The CDR3 DNA reads as TGTGCCAGCAGCTCAGGACAGCGAGCGAAGACCGGGGAGCTGTTTTTT. Its protein product is CASSSGQRAKTGELFF. The gene calls are TRBV7-2 and TRBJ2-2, with D maybe TRBD1 (6 bases). Germline V gene data show CDR1 as SGHTA and CDR2 as FQGNSA. CDR3 size: 16 residues.

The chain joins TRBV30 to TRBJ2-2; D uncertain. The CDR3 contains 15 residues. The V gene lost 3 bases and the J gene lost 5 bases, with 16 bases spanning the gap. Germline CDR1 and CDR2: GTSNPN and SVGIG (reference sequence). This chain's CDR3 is CAWSLTSRRTGELFF. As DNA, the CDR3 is TGTGCCTGGAGCCTGACGTCCAGGAGAACCGGGGAGCTGTTTTTT.

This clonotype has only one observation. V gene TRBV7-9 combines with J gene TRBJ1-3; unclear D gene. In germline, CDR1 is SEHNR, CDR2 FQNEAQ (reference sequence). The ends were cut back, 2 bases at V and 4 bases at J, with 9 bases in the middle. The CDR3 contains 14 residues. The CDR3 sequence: CASSLSGGGNTIYF. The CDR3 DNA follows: TGTGCCAGCAGCTTATCTGGTGGAGGAAACACCATATATTTT. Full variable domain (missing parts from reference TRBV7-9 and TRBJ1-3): DTGVSQNPRHKITKRGQNVTFRCDPISEHNRLYWYRQTLGQGPEFLTYFQNEAQLEKSRLLSDRFSAERPKGSFSTLEIQRTEQGDSAMYLCASSLSGGGNTIYFGEGSWLTVV.

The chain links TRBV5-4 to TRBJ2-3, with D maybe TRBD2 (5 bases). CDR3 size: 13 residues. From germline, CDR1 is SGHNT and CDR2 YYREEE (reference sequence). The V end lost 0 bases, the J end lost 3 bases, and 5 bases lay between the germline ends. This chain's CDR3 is CASSLAGTDTQYF. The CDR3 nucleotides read TGTGCCAGCAGCTTGGCGGGGACAGATACGCAGTATTTT.

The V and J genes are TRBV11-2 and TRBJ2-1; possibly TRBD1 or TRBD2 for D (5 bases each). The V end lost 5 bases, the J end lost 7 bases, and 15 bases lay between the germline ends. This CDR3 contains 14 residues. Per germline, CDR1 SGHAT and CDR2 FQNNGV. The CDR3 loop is CASSDVREWNEQFF. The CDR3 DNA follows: TGTGCCAGCAGCGATGTCAGGGAGTGGAATGAGCAGTTCTTC.